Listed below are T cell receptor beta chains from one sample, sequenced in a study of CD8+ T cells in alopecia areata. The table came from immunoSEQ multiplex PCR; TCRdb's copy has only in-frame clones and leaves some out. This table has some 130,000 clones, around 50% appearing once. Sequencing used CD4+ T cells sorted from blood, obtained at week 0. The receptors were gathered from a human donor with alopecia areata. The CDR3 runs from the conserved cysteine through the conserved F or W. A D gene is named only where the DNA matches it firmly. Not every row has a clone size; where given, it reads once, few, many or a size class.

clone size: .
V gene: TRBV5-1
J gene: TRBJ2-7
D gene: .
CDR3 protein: CASSLEGRGPYEQYF
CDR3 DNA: TGCGCCAGCAGCTTGGAAGGCAGGGGCCCCTACGAGCAGTACTTC

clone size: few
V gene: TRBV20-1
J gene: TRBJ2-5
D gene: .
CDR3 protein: CSGENQETQYF
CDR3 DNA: TGCAGTGGGGAGAACCAAGAGACCCAGTACTTC

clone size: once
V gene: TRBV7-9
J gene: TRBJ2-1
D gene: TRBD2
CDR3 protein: CASSYGGSGINNEQFF
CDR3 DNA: TGTGCCAGCAGCTATGGGGGTAGCGGGATCAACAATGAGCAGTTCTTC

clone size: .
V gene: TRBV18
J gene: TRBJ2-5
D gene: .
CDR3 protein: CASSPPQETQYF
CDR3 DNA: TGTGCCAGCTCACCCCCTCAAGAGACCCAGTACTTC

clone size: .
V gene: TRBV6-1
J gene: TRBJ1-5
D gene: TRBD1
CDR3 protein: CASSEWDRDQPQHF
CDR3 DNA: TGTGCCAGCAGTGAATGGGACAGGGACCAGCCCCAGCATTTT

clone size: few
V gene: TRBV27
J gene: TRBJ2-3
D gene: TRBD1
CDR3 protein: CASRGQGAHTDTQYF
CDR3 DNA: TGTGCCAGCAGAGGACAGGGGGCTCACACAGATACGCAGTATTTT

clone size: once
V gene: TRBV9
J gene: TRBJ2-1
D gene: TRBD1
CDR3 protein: CASSPRTGRTLYNEQFF
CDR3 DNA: TGTGCCAGCAGCCCCCGGACAGGGAGGACCTTGTACAATGAGCAGTTCTTC

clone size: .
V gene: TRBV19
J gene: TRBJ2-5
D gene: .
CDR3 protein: CASSKIQGQETQYF
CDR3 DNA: TGTGCCAGTAGTAAAATCCAGGGACAAGAGACCCAGTACTTC

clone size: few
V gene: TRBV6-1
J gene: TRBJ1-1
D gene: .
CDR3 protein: CASSEFVEAFF
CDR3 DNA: TGTGCCAGCAGTGAATTTGTTGAAGCTTTCTTT

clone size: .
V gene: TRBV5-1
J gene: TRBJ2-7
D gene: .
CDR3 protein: CASSLEGEQYF
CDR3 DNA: TGCGCCAGCAGCTTGGAAGGCGAGCAGTACTTC

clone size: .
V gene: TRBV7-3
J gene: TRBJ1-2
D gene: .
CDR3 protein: CASTDPLQPQLSYGYTF
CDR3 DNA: TGTGCCAGCACCGATCCGCTCCAACCACAGCTAAGCTATGGCTACACCTTC

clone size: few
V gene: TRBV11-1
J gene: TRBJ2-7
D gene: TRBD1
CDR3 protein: CASSLGQGVHEQYF
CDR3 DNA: TGTGCCAGCAGCTTAGGACAGGGGGTCCACGAGCAGTACTTC

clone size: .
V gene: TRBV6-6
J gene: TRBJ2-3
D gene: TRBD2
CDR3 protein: CASRRTSGGYTDTQYF
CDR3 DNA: TGTGCCAGCAGGCGGACTAGCGGGGGGTACACAGATACGCAGTATTTT

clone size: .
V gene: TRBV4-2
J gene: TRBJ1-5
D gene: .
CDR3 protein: CASSLPGGNQPQHF
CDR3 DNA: TGTGCCAGCAGCCTCCCAGGGGGCAATCAGCCCCAGCATTTT

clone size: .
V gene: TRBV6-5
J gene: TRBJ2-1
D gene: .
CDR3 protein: CASNKGGARGNEQFF
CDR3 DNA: TGTGCCAGCAATAAAGGCGGCGCACGGGGCAATGAGCAGTTCTTC

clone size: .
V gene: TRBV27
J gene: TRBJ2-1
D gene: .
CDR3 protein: CASSLYGVGQFF
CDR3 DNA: TGTGCCAGCAGTTTATACGGGGTCGGGCAGTTCTTC

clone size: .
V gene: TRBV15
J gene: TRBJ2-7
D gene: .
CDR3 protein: CATSRPDGVYEQYF
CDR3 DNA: TGTGCCACCAGCAGACCCGACGGGGTTTACGAGCAGTACTTC